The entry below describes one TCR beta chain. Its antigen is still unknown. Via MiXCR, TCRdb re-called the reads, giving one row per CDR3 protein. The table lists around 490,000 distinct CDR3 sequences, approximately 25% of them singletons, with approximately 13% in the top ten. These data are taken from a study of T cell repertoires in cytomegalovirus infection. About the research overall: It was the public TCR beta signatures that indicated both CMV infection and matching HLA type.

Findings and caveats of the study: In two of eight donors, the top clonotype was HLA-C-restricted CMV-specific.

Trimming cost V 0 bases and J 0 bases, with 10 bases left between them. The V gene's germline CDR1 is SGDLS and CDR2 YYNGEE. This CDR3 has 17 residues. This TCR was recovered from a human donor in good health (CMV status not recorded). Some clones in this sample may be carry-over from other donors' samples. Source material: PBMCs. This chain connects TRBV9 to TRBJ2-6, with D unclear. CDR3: CASSVGRFDSGANVLTF. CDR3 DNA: TGTGCCAGCAGCGTAGGACGGTTCGACTCTGGGGCCAACGTCCTGACTTTC.